This T cell receptor beta chain was found in a study of T cells in Graves' hyperthyroidism and ophthalmopathy. This clonotype was seen ten or more times. Antigen: not known. The study, taken as a whole, reports: Prediction of ophthalmopathy progression came a median approximately 6.5 months pre-onset.

There were TCR beta CDR3 regions amplified from RNA transcripts. HTBI primers drove first-round RT-PCR of the TCR CDR3. MiXCR was run by TCRdb on the multiplex PCR reads, yielding one entry per CDR3 protein. The sample yields 500,000 to 700,000 distinct CDR3 sequences, roughly 17% seen once. Trimming cost V 1 base and J 2 bases; bases outside gene matches: 3. CDR3 length equals 15 residues. Germline lookup yields CDR1 SGHTA and CDR2 FQGNSA. This TCR was sampled from a woman aged 18 to 35 with Graves' hyperthyroidism. Sequences were obtained from blood. This sequence joins TRBV7-2 and TRBJ2-3; 7 nucleotides align to TRBD2. The chain's CDR3 is CASSLDGGFTDTQYF. CDR3 DNA: TGTGCCAGCAGCTTAGACGGGGGGTTCACAGATACGCAGTATTTT. The full variable domain, with the rest looked up from reference TRBV7-2 and TRBJ2-3, is GAGVSQSPSNKVTEKGKDVELRCDPISGHTALYWYRQSLGQGLEFLIYFQGNSAPDKSGLPSDRFSAERTGGSVSTLTIQRTQQEDSAVYLCASSLDGGFTDTQYFGPGTRLTVL.